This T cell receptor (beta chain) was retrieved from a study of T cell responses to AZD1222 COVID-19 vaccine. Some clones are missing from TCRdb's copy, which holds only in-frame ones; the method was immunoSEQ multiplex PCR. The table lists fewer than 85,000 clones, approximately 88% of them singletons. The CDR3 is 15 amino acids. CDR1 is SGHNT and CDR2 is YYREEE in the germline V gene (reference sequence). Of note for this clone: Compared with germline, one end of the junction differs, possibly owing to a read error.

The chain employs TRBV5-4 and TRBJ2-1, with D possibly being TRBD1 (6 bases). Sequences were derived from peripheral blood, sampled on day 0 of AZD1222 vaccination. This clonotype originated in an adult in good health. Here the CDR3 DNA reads TGTGCCGGCAGGTTTGACAGGAGCTCCTACAATGAGCAGTTCTTC. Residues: CAGRFDRSSYNEQFF. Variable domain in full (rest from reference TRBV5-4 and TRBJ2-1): ETGVTQSPTHLIKTRGQQVTLRCSSQSGHNTVSWYQQALGQGPQFIFQYYREEENGRGNFPPRFSGLQFPNYSSELNVNALELDDSALYLCAGRFDRSSYNEQFFGPGTRLTVL.